The entry below gives a single T cell receptor (beta chain) sequence along with its context. Its recognized antigen is unknown. Nothing much larger sits one base from this clone, and base qualities are not available. Library generation was performed with the immunoSEQ multiplex PCR assay. Sourced from immuneACCESS, this table was stored by TCRdb with only in-frame sequences that have V and J called. A share of the clones is absent; for the studies checked, an unresolved V gene accounts for under half, and the remainder has no known explanation. Within this sample are roughly 15,000 clones, with about 80% of them counted one time only. More than 8.5% of the sample lies in the top ten. The germline V gene (reference sequence) specifies LNHDA as CDR1 and SQIVND as CDR2. Between the V and J ends, shortened by 1 base and 5 bases respectively, the junction contains 12 bases. Including cysteine and phenylalanine, the CDR3 has 15 amino acids. The kept DNA is CDR3 alone, 45 bases in frame from the first base.

Ipilimumab was given at 1 mg/kg intravenously on day 1 of selected weeks, and checkpoint therapy started 14 to 28 days after autologous transplant. Nivolumab was given at 3 mg/kg intravenously on day 1 of weeks 1, 4, 7, 10, and every two weeks through week 26. Combined checkpoint inhibition with ipilimumab and nivolumab as consolidation after autologous stem cell transplantation was tested in a Phase Ib clinical trial. The data stem from a study of ipilimumab plus nivolumab after autologous stem cell transplantation (dated by TCRdb to about 2021). With regard to the full study: The median number of doses received by trial patients was 4 to 6 for ipilimumab and 8 or 9 for nivolumab. The DLBCL cohort included primary refractory and relapsed disease, with 18-month progression-free survival of around 86% and 29% respectively. The trial enrolled patients with high-risk diffuse large B cell lymphoma, mature T cell lymphoma, or multiple myeloma undergoing autologous transplant. The intent-to-treat population of the trial consisted of approximately 40 patients. The paper as a whole reports these results and caveats: According to the authors, a biologic rationale for studying the approach further came from T cell receptor repertoire, regulatory T cell phenotype and gut microbiota profiles. Combined checkpoint inhibition as post-transplant consolidation was concluded by the authors to appear tolerable.

This chain joins TRBV19 to TRBJ2-1; no D gene call is confident. The sequences come from PBMCs, collected in a trial of ipilimumab plus nivolumab as post-transplant consolidation. The clonotype comes from a male donor with diffuse large B-cell lymphoma. Here the CDR3 is given as CASSIGPLEHNEQFF. The DNA is TGTGCCAGTAGTATAGGCCCCTTAGAACACAATGAGCAGTTCTTC.